This TCR beta chain was profiled in a study of CD8+CD57+ T cells in acquired aplastic anemia. Study observations and caveats: Sharing between patients and controls was observed for twenty-nine CD8+ CDR3 sequences.

In patients chosen for sequencing, flow cytometry had shown CD8+CD57+ cell expansion. Genomic DNA constituted the template upon which TCR beta VDJ and CDR3 profiling was performed. TCRdb independently ran MiXCR on the reads; one entry per CDR3 protein. The sample comprises fewer than 250,000 distinct CDR3 sequences, approximately 45% of which are singletons, and less than 9% rests with the top ten. V lost 6 bases and J lost 8, with 22 bases in between. This CDR3 has 15 residues. Germline loops: CDR1 SEHNR, CDR2 FQNEAQ (reference sequence). Turning to this clonotype: The target antigen is unknown. A much larger clone sits a single nucleotide away, making a read error possible.

Sequencing used sorted CD4+, CD8+, or CD8+CD57+ T cells (not recorded which) from PBMCs. V usage is TRBV7-9 and J usage is TRBJ1-2, with D possibly TRBD1 on 5 matching bases. The source of this sequence is a human donor with aplastic anemia. CDR3: CASSHRDWLDKGYTF. CDR3 DNA sequence: TGTGCCAGCAGTCACCGGGACTGGCTTGATAAGGGCTACACCTTC.